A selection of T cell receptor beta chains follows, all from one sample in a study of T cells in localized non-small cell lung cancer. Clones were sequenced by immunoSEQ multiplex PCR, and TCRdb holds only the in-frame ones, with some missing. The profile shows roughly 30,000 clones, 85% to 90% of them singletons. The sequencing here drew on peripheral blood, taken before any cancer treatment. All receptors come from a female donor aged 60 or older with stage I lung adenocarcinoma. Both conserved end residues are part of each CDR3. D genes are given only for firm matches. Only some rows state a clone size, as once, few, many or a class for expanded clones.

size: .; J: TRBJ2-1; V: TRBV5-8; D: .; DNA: TGTGCCAGCAGCTTGGGACTGCTGACCTACAATGAGCAGTTCTTC; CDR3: CASSLGLLTYNEQFF
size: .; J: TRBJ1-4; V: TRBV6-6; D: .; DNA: TGTGCCAGCAGTTCGCAGGCAACTAATGAAAAACTGTTTTTT; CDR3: CASSSQATNEKLFF
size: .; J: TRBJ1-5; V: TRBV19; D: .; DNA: TGTGCCAGTAGTATCGGGGGGCCCTATAGCAATCAGCCCCAGCATTTT; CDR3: CASSIGGPYSNQPQHF
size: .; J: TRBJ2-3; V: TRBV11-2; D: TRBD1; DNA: TGTGCCAGCAGCCCATCCAGGGGGCCAGATACGCAGTATTTT; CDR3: CASSPSRGPDTQYF
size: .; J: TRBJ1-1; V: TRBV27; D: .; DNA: TGTGCCAGCAGTGATAGACGGGGGAACACTGAAGCTTTCTTT; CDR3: CASSDRRGNTEAFF
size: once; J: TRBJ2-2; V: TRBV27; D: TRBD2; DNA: TGTGCCAGCAGTCCTCGGACTAGCGGGGCTGGGAAGAACACCGGGGAGCTGTTTTTT; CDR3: CASSPRTSGAGKNTGELFF
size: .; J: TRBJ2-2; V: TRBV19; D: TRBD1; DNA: TGTGCCAGTAGTATCACAGGGGGCGACACCGGGGAGCTGTTTTTT; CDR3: CASSITGGDTGELFF
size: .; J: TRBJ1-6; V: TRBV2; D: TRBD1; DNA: TGTGCCAGCAGTACGACAGGGTGGGATTCACCCCTCCACTTT; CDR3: CASSTTGWDSPLHF
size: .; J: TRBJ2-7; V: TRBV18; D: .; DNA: TGTGCCAGCTCACCGACGGCAACCTACGAGCAGTACTTC; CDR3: CASSPTATYEQYF
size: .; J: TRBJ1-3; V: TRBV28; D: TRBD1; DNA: TGTGCCAGCGAAGACAGGGGGGAAAACACCATATATTTT; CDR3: CASEDRGENTIYF
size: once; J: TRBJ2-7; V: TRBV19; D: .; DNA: TGTGCCAGTAGTCCGGGAGTGTGGGATTACGAGCAGTACTTC; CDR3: CASSPGVWDYEQYF
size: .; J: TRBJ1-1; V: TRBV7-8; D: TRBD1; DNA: TGTGCCAGCAGCTTTCGGGACAGGGGAACGAACACTGAAGCTTTCTTT; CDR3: CASSFRDRGTNTEAFF
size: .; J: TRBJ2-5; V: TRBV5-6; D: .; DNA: TGTGCCAGCAGCTTGTTTGAGACCCAAGAGACCCAGTACTTC; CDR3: CASSLFETQETQYF
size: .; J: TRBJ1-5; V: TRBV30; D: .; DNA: TGTGCCTGGAGTCGAAGCAATCAGCCCCAGCATTTT; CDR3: CAWSRSNQPQHF
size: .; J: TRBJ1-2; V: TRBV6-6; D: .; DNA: TGTGCCAGCAGTTATTCGGGACGGCCCTATGGCTACACCTTC; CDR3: CASSYSGRPYGYTF
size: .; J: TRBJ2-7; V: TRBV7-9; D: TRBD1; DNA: TGTGCCAGCAGCCGAAGACAGGGGGCTCCCGTCGAGCAGTACTTC; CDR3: CASSRRQGAPVEQYF
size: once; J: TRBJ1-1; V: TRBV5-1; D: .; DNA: TGCGCCAGCAGCTTGGCCCTGAACACTGAAGCTTTCTTT; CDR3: CASSLALNTEAFF
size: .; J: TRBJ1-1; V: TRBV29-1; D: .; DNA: TGCAGCGTCGGAGGGCAGGCGAACATGAACACTGAAGCTTTCTTT; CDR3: CSVGGQANMNTEAFF
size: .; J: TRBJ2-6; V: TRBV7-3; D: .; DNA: TGTGCCAGCAGCCCGAGTCTAGGCTCTGGGGCCAACGTCCTGACTTTC; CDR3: CASSPSLGSGANVLTF
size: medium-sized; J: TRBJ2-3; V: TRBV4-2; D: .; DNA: TGTGCCAGCAGCCAAGGGGGCGGGATTACAGATACGCAGTATTTT; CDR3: CASSQGGGITDTQYF
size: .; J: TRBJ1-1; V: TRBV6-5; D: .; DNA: TGTGCCAGCAGTTTAACAGGCCCCACTGAAGCTTTCTTT; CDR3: CASSLTGPTEAFF
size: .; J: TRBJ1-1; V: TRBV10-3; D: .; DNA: TGTGCCACCCGGGGAGGAGGGCCCGACACGAACACTGAAGCTTTCTTT; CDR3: CATRGGGPDTNTEAFF
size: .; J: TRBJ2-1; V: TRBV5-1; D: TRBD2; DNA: TGCGCCAGCAGCTTCGGGGGGTGGATCTACAATGAGCAGTTCTTC; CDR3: CASSFGGWIYNEQFF
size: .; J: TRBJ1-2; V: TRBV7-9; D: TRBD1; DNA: TGTGCCAGCAGCTTAGCAAACCCGGGACAGGGGCCGGGCTACACCTTC; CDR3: CASSLANPGQGPGYTF
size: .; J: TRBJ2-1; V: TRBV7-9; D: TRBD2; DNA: TGTGCCAGCAGGGGACTAGCGGGATCAAACAATGAGCAGTTCTTC; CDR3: CASRGLAGSNNEQFF
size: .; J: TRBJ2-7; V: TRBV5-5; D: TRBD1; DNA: TGTGCCAGCAGCTTACCAGGGGGTAACTACGAGCAGTACTTC; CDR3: CASSLPGGNYEQYF
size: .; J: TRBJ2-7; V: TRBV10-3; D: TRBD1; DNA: TGTGCCATCAGAGAGGACAGGGTAGGGTACGAGCAGTACTTC; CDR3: CAIREDRVGYEQYF
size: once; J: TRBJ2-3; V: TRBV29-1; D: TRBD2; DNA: TGCAGCGGCCGTAGACTAGCGGCTAGCACAGATACGCAGTATTTT; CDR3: CSGRRLAASTDTQYF
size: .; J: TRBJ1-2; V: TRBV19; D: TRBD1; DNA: TGTGCCAGTACCACTGAGCAGACAGGGACTGGCTACACCTTC; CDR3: CASTTEQTGTGYTF
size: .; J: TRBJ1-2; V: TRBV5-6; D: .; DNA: TGTGCCAGCAGCTCAACACCTAACTATGGCTACACCTTC; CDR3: CASSSTPNYGYTF
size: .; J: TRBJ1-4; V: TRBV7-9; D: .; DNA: TGTGCCAGCAGCTTAGTGGAGGGAATTGAAAAACTGTTTTTT; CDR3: CASSLVEGIEKLFF
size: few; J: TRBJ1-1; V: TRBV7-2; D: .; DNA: TGTGCCAGCAGCCCAGGGTGGGGGAACACTGAAGCTTTCTTT; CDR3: CASSPGWGNTEAFF
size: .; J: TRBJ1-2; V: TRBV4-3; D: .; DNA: TGCGCCAGCAGCCAAGCGACGTACGCCTATGGCTACACCTTC; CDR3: CASSQATYAYGYTF
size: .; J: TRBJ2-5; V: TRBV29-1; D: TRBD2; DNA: TGCATAGCGGGATTGCCAGAGACCCAGTACTTC; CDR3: CIAGLPETQYF
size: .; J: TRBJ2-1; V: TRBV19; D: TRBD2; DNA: TGTGCCAGTAGTATCCTAGCGGTTAATGAGCAGTTCTTC; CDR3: CASSILAVNEQFF
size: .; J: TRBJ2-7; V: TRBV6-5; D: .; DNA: TGTGCCAGCAGTGAAGGGCAGTTTTACGAGCAGTACTTC; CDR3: CASSEGQFYEQYF
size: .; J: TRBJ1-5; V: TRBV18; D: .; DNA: TGTGCCAGCTCACCCCAGGGGCTTGATCAGCCCCAGCATTTT; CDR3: CASSPQGLDQPQHF
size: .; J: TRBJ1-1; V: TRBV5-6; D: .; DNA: TGTGCCAGCAGCGGTGACACCATGAACACTGAAGCTTTCTTT; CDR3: CASSGDTMNTEAFF
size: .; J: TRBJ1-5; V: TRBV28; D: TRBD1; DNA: TGTGCCAGCAGCCGTCTAGACAGGGGGCCGAACAATCAGCCCCAGCATTTT; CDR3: CASSRLDRGPNNQPQHF